This TCR beta chain emerged from a study of T-cell memory formation after mild COVID-19. Study-wide findings and caveats: Pre-infection memory held some responding clones, suggesting pre-existing cross-reactive T cells responded. Clones contracting over day 15 to 85 were CD4/CD8 balanced, with later expanders leaning CD4+.

J gave up 7 bases and V 1 base, and 6 bases lay outside the gene matches. Germline assignment: CDR1 SGDLS and CDR2 YYNGEE. The CDR3 has 15 residues. On this clonotype: Its antigen remains unidentified.

TCRdb passed the 5' RACE reads through MiXCR, listing each CDR3 protein once. The data hold roughly 600,000 distinct CDR3 sequences, with 15% to 20% observed a single time. The receptor was derived from an adult woman who had mild COVID-19 (a few samples of this study predate the infection). Cell type and time point are not known. The gene calls are TRBV9 and TRBJ2-7; 12 nucleotides match TRBD1. Sequenced sample: PBMCs or a T cell subset sorted from them (not recorded which). In nucleotides, the CDR3 is TGTGCCAGCAGCGTATCGGGACAGGGGGCTGATGAGCAGTACTTC. Protein sequence: CASSVSGQGADEQYF.